This T cell receptor (beta chain) was retrieved from a study of control samples from healthy donors and cancer patients. The V end was cut by 3 bases, the J end by 12 bases, with 0 bases between. Germline values: CDR1 SEHNR, CDR2 FQNEAQ (reference sequence). The CDR3 sequence is 8 residues long. TCRdb's copy holds only in-frame clones and misses some; the assay was immunoSEQ multiplex PCR. The sample records about 180,000 clones, 91% being singletons. The V call is TRBV7-9, the J call TRBJ2-1; D gene uncertain. The clonotype was recovered from a woman aged 40 to 50 in good health. Specimen: blood. The DNA of the CDR3 is TGTGCCAGCAGCTTGCAGTTCTTC. Protein sequence: CASSLQFF. The full variable domain, with the rest looked up from reference TRBV7-9 and TRBJ2-1, is DTGVSQNPRHKITKRGQNVTFRCDPISEHNRLYWYRQTLGQGPEFLTYFQNEAQLEKSRLLSDRFSAERPKGSFSTLEIQRTEQGDSAMYLCASSLQFFGPGTRLTVL.